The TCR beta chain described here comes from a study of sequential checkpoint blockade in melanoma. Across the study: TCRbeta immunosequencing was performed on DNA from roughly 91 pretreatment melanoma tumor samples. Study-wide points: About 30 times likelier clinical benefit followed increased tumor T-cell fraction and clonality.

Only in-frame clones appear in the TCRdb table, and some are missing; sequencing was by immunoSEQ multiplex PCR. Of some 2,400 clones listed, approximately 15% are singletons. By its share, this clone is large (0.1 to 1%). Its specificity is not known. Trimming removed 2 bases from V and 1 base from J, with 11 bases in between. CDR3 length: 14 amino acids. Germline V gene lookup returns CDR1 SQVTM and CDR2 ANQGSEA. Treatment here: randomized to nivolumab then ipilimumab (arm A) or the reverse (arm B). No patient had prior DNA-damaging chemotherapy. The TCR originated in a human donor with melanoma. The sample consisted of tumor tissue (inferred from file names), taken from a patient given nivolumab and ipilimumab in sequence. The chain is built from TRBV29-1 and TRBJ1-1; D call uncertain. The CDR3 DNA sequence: TGCAGCGTTGAACCCCCCGCCCGGAACACTGAAGCTTTCTTT. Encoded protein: CSVEPPARNTEAFF.